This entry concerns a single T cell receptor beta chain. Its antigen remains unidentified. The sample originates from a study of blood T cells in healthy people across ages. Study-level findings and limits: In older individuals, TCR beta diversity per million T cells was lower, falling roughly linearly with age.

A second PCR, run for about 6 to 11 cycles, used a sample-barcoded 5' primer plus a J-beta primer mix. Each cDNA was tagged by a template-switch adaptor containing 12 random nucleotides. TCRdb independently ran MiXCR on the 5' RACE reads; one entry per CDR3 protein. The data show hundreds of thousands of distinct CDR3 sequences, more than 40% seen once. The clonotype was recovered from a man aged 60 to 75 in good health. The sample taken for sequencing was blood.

Here the CDR3 DNA reads TGTGCCAGCAGCTTAGAGACTAGGGCGAACAATCAGCCCCAGCATTTT. Translated: CASSLETRANNQPQHF. The chain is built from TRBV7-2 and TRBJ1-5; D ambiguous. This CDR3 has 16 amino acids. Germline V gene data show CDR1 as SGHTA and CDR2 as FQGNSA. V shed 1 base and J shed 3 bases, with 13 bases lying between them. The variable domain in full, completed from reference TRBV7-2 and TRBJ1-5, reads GAGVSQSPSNKVTEKGKDVELRCDPISGHTALYWYRQSLGQGLEFLIYFQGNSAPDKSGLPSDRFSAERTGGSVSTLTIQRTQQEDSAVYLCASSLETRANNQPQHFGDGTRLSIL.